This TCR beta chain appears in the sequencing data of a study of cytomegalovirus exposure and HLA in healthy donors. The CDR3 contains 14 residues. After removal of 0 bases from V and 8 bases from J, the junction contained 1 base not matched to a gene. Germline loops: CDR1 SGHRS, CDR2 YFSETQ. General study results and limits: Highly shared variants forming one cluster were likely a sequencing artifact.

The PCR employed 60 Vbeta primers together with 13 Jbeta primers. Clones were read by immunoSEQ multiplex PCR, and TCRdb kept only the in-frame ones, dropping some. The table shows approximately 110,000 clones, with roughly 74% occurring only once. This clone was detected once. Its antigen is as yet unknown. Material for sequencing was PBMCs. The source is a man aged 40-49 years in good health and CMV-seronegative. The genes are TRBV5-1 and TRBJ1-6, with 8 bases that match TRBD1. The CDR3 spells CASSLDRGDSPLHF. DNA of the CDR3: TGCGCCAGCAGCTTGGACAGGGGGGATTCACCCCTCCACTTT.